This is a list of T cell receptor beta chains from one sample in a study of response to subunit inactivated influenza vaccine. TCRdb re-called the RT-PCR reads through MiXCR, storing one row per CDR3 protein. The data hold over 400,000 distinct CDR3 sequences, with roughly 9.8% observed a single time. Sample: PBMCs from blood, taken roughly 6 weeks after vaccination. The source is a man aged 50-59 years who received an inactivated influenza vaccine. CDR3s include the opening cysteine and the closing phenylalanine or tryptophan. The D gene is left open where the match is weak. Size is omitted from some rows. Given values are once, few, many or a class for expanded clones.

TRBV6-1	NA	TRBD1	TRBJ2-5	TGTGCCAGCACTACTGACAGGGTCCAAGAGACCCAGTACTTC	CASTTDRVQETQYF
TRBV20-1	few	TRBD2	TRBJ2-7	TGCAGTGCTACGGGGAGGGTTCACGACGAGCAGTACTTC	CSATGRVHDEQYF
TRBV7-2	NA	NA	TRBJ2-3	TGTGCCAGCAGCCGAAGGGCGGCCACAGATACGCAGTATTTT	CASSRRAATDTQYF
TRBV12-3/TRBV12-4	few	TRBD1	TRBJ2-5	TGTGCCAGCAGTTCGGACAGGGGAGGAATCGAGACCCAGTACTTC	CASSSDRGGIETQYF
TRBV7-2	NA	TRBD1	TRBJ2-4	TGTGCCAGCAGCCCGGGACAGGGGGGCAAAAACATTCAGTACTTC	CASSPGQGGKNIQYF
TRBV15	many	TRBD1	TRBJ1-5	TGTGCCACCAGCAGAGACAGACAGGGGAATCAGCCCCAGCATTTT	CATSRDRQGNQPQHF
TRBV10-3	NA	NA	TRBJ1-6	TGTGCCATCAGACCCGGGACGGATCCCTGGTCCAATTCACCCCTCCACTTT	CAIRPGTDPWSNSPLHF
TRBV18	many	NA	TRBJ2-4	TGTGCCAGCTCACCCGGGACGGGCGAGCTTCAGTACTTC	CASSPGTGELQYF
TRBV12-3/TRBV12-4	NA	NA	TRBJ2-2	TGTGCCAGCAGCCCGTGGACCGGGGAGCTGCTTTTT	CASSPWTGELLF
TRBV5-5	NA	NA	TRBJ1-5	TGTGCCAGCAGCTCGGGACTTCGGAATCAGCCCCAGCATTTT	CASSSGLRNQPQHF
TRBV4-2	NA	NA	TRBJ2-2	TGTGCCAGCAGCCAAGATATTTGGGTTGGGGAGCTGTTTTTT	CASSQDIWVGELFF
TRBV20-1	many	TRBD1	TRBJ2-4	TGCAGTGCTGAGGGGGCAGCCAAAAACATTCAGTACTTC	CSAEGAAKNIQYF
TRBV7-9	NA	NA	TRBJ2-2	TGTGCCAGCAGCTCAGGACCCCCAACCGGGGAGCTGTTTTTT	CASSSGPPTGELFF
TRBV4-1	NA	NA	TRBJ1-1	TGCGCCAGCAGCCAATTAGCAGGAGCTAACACTGAAGCTTTCTTT	CASSQLAGANTEAFF
TRBV10-3	few	TRBD1	TRBJ2-3	TGTGCCATCAGTGAAATGGGACAGGGAAACGCGGATACGCAGTATTTT	CAISEMGQGNADTQYF
TRBV12-3/TRBV12-4	many	NA	TRBJ2-3	TGTGCCAGCAGTCCCGAGGCCCCGACGCAGTATTTT	CASSPEAPTQYF
TRBV4-3	few	NA	TRBJ2-4	TGCGCCAGCAGCCAAGAGTGGGGGACGGCCAAAAACATTCAGTACTTC	CASSQEWGTAKNIQYF
TRBV5-1	few	TRBD1	TRBJ1-1	TGCGCCAGCAGCTCGGACAGGGGGCGGAACACTGAAGCTTTCTTT	CASSSDRGRNTEAFF
TRBV20-1	NA	NA	TRBJ2-7	TGCAGTGCTAGGGAGGGGAATGAGCAGTACTTC	CSAREGNEQYF
TRBV10-3	NA	TRBD2	TRBJ2-3	TGTGCCATCAGTGAGGGGAAGACTAGCGGGAGTACAGATACGCAGTATTTT	CAISEGKTSGSTDTQYF
TRBV29-1	many	NA	TRBJ2-1	TGCAGCGTTGTAATCCGCGGAAACTACAATGAGCAGTTCTTC	CSVVIRGNYNEQFF
TRBV15	NA	NA	TRBJ2-5	TGTGCCACCAGCAGAGAATACAAAGAGACCCAGTACTTC	CATSREYKETQYF
TRBV12-3/TRBV12-4	many	NA	TRBJ1-1	TGTGCCAGCATAGGGCAGATGAACACTGAAGCTTTCTTT	CASIGQMNTEAFF
TRBV7-2	NA	TRBD2	TRBJ2-5	TGTGCCAGCAGCCCAATTAGCGGGCGACTCCTTACCCAGTACTTC	CASSPISGRLLTQYF
TRBV24-1	few	NA	TRBJ2-1	TGTGCCACCAGTGATCTCAATGAGCAGTTCTTC	CATSDLNEQFF
TRBV12-3/TRBV12-4	few	TRBD2	TRBJ2-2	TGTGCCAGCATTTGGGCTAGCGGGTCCACCGGGGAGCTGTTTTTT	CASIWASGSTGELFF
TRBV20-1	NA	NA	TRBJ1-6	TGCAGTGCTAGCTTTGGCTCACCCCTCCACTTT	CSASFGSPLHF
TRBV3-1	many	TRBD1	TRBJ1-1	TGTGCCAGCAGCCGACCCGGGACAGGGAACACTGAAGCTTTCTTT	CASSRPGTGNTEAFF
TRBV3-1	NA	TRBD2	TRBJ2-1	TGTGCCAGCAGCCAAGAGGTATCGGCGAAGCCGGGAGGTGGAAATGAGCAGTTCTTC	CASSQEVSAKPGGGNEQFF
TRBV6-5	NA	NA	TRBJ1-5	TGTGCCAGCAGTTCGGGAGGGACGCGCAATCAGCCCCAGCATTTT	CASSSGGTRNQPQHF
TRBV2	few	TRBD2	TRBJ2-7	TGTGCCAGCAGTGCGGGAGGGAGTCGCTCCTACGAGCAGTACTTC	CASSAGGSRSYEQYF
TRBV25-1	few	NA	TRBJ2-2	TGTGCCAGCAGTGAAAGTACGGTGGGAGACACCGGGGAGCTGTTTTTT	CASSESTVGDTGELFF
TRBV12-3/TRBV12-4	many	NA	TRBJ2-2	TGTGCCAGCAGGCGTATGAAAGAATCAACCGGGGAGCTGTTTTTT	CASRRMKESTGELFF